The table lists the clone carrying this TCR beta chain with many counts. Its antigen is as yet unknown. This entry is derived from a study of response to subunit inactivated influenza vaccine. TCRdb analysed the RT-PCR reads with MiXCR anew, one entry per CDR3 protein. Altogether 290,000 or so distinct CDR3 sequences are present, 22% being singletons, with the ten largest covering 10% to 13%. General study results and limits: The authors put forward the suggestion that each seasonal influenza vaccination may bring in only a limited number of new T cells.

The CDR3 spans 12 residues. With 5 bases removed from V and 8 bases from J, the gap between germline ends came to 9 bases. In germline, CDR1 is MNHEY, CDR2 SVGAGI. The TCR sequence derives from a man in his fifties or sixties who received an inactivated influenza vaccine. The rearrangement links TRBV6-5 to TRBJ1-4; TRBD1 is a possible D gene (5 bases). The sample in question was PBMCs from blood, obtained roughly 20 months after vaccination. The CDR3 is CASSRDGEKLFF. As DNA, the CDR3 is TGTGCCAGCAGTCGGGACGGAGAAAAACTGTTTTTT.